The source of this TCR beta chain is a study of graft-versus-host responses after intestinal transplantation. Background on the study: Recipients were given multivisceral, liver-intestinal, or isolated intestinal transplants. Anti-thymocyte globulin served as induction for all recipients, who then took tacrolimus and steroids for approximately 3 years.

Generated by immunoSEQ multiplex PCR, the TCRdb table keeps only in-frame clones and is missing some. This table has some 31,000 clones, 85% to 95% appearing once. This CDR3 contains 16 residues. CDR1 is MNHEY and CDR2 is SMNVEV in the germline V gene (reference sequence). Trimming left V 4 bases short and J 5 bases short, with 20 bases between. The TCR comes from a human patient who received an intestinal transplant, so some T cells may come from the graft donor. V usage is TRBV27 and J usage is TRBJ2-5; tentatively, D is TRBD1 (5 bases). The sequences come from PBMCs, collected 66 days after intestinal transplant. The CDR3 DNA sequence: TGTGCCAGCAGTTCTCATCAGGGCTCGCCTGTGGAGACCCAGTACTTC. Protein sequence: CASSSHQGSPVETQYF.